This T cell receptor (beta chain) was observed in a study of T cells in localized non-small cell lung cancer. General study findings and limits: Uninvolved adjacent lung had the highest recorded T cell clonality, with tumor below it. Among blood samples, higher T cell density accompanied longer overall survival.

The table came from immunoSEQ multiplex PCR; TCRdb's copy has only in-frame clones and leaves some out. The top ten hold over 3.5% of the sample, which has approximately 88,000 clones, approximately 91% seen once. Points on this clone: The antigen is not known.

V was shortened by 0 bases and J by 1 base, with 21 bases between the two germline ends. The CDR3 loop spans 19 amino acids. Germline lookup yields CDR1 KGHSH and CDR2 LQKENI. V usage is TRBV18 and J usage is TRBJ1-1; no clear D. This receptor was identified in a woman aged 40 to 75 with stage II squamous cell lung carcinoma. Sequencing used PBMCs, obtained before any cancer treatment. Here the CDR3 DNA reads TGTGCCAGCTCACCACCAACACCACCACCCTCGAAAAAGAACACTGAAGCTTTCTTT. Translation: CASSPPTPPPSKKNTEAFF.